This TCR beta chain originates from a study of identical twins. Comment on this clonotype: Its antigen is not identified.

The donors were all healthy and Caucasian. Whole-study results and caveats: Invariant MAIT and iNKT cells may have partly biased zero-insertion analyses. Carriage of fewer insertions was seen in abundant cord blood beta clonotypes, whereas memory repertoires showed none.

TCRdb itself ran the 5' RACE reads through MiXCR, one entry per CDR3 protein. Of more than 1.5 million distinct CDR3 sequences listed, more than 30% are singletons. The germline V gene has CDR1 SGHRS and CDR2 YFSETQ. V lost 2 bases to trimming and J lost 5 bases, with 10 bases between them. This CDR3 region has 14 residues. The sample taken for sequencing was cord blood. This sequence originates from a newborn girl in good health. The V call is TRBV5-1, the J call TRBJ2-2; D uncertain. The DNA for the CDR3 is TGCGCCAGCAGCTTTCTAGGAGAGACCGGGGAGCTGTTTTTT. Translating it yields CASSFLGETGELFF.